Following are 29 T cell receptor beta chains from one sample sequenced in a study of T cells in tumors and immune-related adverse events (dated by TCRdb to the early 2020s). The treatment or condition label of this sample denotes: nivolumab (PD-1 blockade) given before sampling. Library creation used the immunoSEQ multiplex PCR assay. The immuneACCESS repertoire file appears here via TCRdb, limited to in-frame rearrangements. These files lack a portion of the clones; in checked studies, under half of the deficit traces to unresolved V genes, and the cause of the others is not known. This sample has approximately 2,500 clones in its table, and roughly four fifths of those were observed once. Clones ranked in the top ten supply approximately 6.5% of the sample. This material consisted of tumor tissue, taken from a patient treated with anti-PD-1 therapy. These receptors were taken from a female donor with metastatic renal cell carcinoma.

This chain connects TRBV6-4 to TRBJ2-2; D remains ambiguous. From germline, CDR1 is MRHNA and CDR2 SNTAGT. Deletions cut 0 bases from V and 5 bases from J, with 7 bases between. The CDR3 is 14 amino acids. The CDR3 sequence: CASSDSAITGELFF. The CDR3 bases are TGTGCCAGCAGTGACTCGGCGATAACCGGGGAGCTGTTTTTT.

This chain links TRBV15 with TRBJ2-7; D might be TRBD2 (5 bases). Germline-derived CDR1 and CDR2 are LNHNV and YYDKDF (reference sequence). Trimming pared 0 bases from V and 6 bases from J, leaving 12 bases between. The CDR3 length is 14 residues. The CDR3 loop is CATSRDPLRGEQYF. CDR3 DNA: TGTGCCACCAGCAGAGATCCCCTTCGGGGCGAGCAGTACTTC.

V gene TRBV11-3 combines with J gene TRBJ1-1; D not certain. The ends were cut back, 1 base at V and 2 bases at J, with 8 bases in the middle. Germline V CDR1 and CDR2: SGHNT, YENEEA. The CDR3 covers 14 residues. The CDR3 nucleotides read TGTGCCAGCAGCTTAGTCACCCTAAACACTGAAGCTTTCTTT. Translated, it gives CASSLVTLNTEAFF.

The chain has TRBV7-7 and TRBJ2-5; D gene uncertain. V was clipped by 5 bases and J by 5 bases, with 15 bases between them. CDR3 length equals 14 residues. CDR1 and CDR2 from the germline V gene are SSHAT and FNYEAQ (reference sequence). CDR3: CASSPELVKETQYF. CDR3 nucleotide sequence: TGTGCCAGCAGCCCCGAATTAGTAAAGGAGACCCAGTACTTC.

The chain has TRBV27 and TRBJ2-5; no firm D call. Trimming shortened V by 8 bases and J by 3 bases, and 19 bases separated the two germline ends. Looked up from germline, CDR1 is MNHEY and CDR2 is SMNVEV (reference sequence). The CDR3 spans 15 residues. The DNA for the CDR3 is TGTGCCAGCTCCCTTAGGTTGTCGTGGGAAGAGACCCAGTACTTC. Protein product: CASSLRLSWEETQYF.

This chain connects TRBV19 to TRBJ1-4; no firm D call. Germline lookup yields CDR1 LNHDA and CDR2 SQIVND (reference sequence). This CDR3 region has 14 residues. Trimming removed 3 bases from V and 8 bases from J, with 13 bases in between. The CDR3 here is CASSISWIGEKLFF. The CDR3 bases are TGTGCCAGTAGTATCTCTTGGATAGGGGAAAAACTGTTTTTT.

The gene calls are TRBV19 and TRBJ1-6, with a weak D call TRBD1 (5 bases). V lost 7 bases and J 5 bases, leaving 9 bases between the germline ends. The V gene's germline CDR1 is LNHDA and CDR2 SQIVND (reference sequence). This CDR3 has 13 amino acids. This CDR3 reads CASTWGNNSPLHF. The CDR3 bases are TGTGCCAGTACTTGGGGGAATAATTCACCCCTCCACTTT.

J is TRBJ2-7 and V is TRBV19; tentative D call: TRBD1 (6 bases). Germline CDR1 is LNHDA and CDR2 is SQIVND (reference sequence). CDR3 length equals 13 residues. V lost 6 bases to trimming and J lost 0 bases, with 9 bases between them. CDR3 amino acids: CASSGQSSYEQYF. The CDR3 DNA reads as TGTGCCAGTAGCGGACAGTCCTCCTACGAGCAGTACTTC. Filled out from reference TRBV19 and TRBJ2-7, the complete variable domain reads DGGITQSPKYLFRKEGQNVTLSCEQNLNHDAMYWYRQDPGQGLRLIYYSQIVNDFQKGDIAEGYSVSREKKESFPLTVTSAQKNPTAFYLCASSGQSSYEQYFGPGTRLTVT.

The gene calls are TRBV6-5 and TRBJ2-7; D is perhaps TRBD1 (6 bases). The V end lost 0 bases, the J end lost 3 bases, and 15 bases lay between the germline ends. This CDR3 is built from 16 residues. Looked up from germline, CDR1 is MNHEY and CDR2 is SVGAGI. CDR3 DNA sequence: TGTGCCAGCAGTTACTCGGGGCAGGGGAACAACTACGAGCAGTACTTC. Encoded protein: CASSYSGQGNNYEQYF.

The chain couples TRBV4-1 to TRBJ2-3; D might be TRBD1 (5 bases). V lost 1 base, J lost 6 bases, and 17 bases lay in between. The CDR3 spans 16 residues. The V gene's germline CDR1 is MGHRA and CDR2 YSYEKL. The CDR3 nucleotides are TGCGCCAGCAGCCAAGGGGGCCTTACACCCTCGGATACGCAGTATTTT. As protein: CASSQGGLTPSDTQYF.

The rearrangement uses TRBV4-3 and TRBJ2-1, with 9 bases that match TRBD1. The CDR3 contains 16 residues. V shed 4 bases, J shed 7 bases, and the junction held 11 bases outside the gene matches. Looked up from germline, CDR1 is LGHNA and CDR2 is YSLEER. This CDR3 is CASSRLSGTGFNEQFF. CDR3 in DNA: TGCGCCAGCAGCCGCCTCTCCGGGACAGGGTTTAATGAGCAGTTCTTC.

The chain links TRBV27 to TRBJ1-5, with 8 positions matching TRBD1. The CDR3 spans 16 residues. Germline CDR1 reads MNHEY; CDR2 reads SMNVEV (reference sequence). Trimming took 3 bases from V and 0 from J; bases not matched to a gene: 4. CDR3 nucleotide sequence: TGTGCCAGCAGTTTGACAGGGGTCTATAGCAATCAGCCCCAGCATTTT. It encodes CASSLTGVYSNQPQHF.

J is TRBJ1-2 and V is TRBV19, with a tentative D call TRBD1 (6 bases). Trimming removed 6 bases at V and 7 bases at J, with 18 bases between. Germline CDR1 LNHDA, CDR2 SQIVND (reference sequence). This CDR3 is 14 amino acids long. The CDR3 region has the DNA TGTGCCAGTAGGCTGGAAACAGGGTCGCGTGGCTACACCTTC. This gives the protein CASRLETGSRGYTF.

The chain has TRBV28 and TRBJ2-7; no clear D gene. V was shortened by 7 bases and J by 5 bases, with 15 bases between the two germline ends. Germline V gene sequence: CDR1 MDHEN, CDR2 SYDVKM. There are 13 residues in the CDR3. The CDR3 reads CASTRTGLDEQYF. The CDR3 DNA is TGTGCCAGCACAAGGACCGGTCTAGACGAGCAGTACTTC.

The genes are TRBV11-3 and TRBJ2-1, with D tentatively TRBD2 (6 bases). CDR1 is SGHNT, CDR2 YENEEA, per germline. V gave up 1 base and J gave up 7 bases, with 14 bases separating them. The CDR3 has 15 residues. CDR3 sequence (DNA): TGTGCCAGCAGCTTAGCGGGAGACCTAGGGAATGAGCAGTTCTTC. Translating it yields CASSLAGDLGNEQFF. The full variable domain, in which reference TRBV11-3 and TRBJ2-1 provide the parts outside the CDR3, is EAGVVQSPRYKIIEKKQPVAFWCNPISGHNTLYWYLQNLGQGPELLIRYENEEAVDDSQLPKDRFSAERLKGVDSTLKIQPAELGDSAVYLCASSLAGDLGNEQFFGPGTRLTVL.

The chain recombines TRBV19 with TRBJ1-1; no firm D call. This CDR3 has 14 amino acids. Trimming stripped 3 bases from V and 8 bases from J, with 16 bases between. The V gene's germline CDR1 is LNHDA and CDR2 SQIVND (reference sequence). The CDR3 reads CASSIQREKREAFF. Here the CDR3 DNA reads TGTGCCAGTAGTATTCAGCGAGAAAAGAGGGAAGCTTTCTTT.

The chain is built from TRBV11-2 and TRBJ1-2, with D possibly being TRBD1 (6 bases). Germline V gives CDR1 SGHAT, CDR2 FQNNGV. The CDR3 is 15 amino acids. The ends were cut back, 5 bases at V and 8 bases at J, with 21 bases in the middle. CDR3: CASSPRGGGSAGYTF. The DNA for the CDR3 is TGTGCCAGCAGCCCCCGCGGGGGGGGCAGCGCCGGCTACACCTTC.

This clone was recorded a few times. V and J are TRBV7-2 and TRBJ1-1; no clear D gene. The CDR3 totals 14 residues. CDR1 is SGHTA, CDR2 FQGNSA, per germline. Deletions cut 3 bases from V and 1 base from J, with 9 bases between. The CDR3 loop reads CASSFTQKNTEAFF. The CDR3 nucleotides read TGTGCCAGCAGCTTTACACAAAAGAACACTGAAGCTTTCTTT.

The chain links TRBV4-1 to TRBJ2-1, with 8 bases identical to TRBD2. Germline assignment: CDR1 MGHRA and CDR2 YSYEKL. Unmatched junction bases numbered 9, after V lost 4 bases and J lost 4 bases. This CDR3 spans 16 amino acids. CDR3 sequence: CASSPKLAELYNEQFF. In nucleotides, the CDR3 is TGCGCCAGCAGCCCCAAACTAGCGGAGTTATACAATGAGCAGTTCTTC.

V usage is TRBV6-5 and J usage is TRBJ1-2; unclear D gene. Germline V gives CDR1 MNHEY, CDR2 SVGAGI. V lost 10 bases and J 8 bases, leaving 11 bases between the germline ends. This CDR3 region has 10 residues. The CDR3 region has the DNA TGTGCCAAGGACTCGGAAGGCTACACCTTC. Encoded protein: CAKDSEGYTF.

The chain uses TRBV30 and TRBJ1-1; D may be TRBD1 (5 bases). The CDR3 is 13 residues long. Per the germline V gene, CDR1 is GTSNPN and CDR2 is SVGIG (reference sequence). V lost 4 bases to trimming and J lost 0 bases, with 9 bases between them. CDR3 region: CAWTKGMNTEAFF. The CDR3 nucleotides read TGTGCCTGGACAAAGGGGATGAACACTGAAGCTTTCTTT.

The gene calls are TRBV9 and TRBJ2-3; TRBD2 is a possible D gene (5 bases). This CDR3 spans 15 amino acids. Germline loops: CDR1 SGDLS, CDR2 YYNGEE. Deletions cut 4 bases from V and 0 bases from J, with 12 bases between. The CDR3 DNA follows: TGTGCCAGCAGCCCTCAAAGGACTAGCACAGATACGCAGTATTTT. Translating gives CASSPQRTSTDTQYF.

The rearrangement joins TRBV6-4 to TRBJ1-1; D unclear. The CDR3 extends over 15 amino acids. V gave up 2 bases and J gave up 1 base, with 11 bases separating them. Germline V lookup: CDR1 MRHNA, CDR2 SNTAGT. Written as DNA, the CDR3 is TGTGCCAGCAGTGACACACCTCAGCAGAACACTGAAGCTTTCTTT. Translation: CASSDTPQQNTEAFF.

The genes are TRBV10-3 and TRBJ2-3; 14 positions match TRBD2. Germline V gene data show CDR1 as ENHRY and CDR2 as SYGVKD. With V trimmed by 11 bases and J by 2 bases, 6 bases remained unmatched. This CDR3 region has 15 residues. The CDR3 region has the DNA TGTGCCTCCCAGACTAGCGGGAGGGACACAGATACGCAGTATTTT. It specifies CASQTSGRDTDTQYF.

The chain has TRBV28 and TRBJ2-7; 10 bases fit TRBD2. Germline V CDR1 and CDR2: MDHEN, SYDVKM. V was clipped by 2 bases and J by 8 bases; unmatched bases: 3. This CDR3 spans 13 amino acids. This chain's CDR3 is CASSLGTSVKQYF. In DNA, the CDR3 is TGTGCCAGCAGTTTAGGGACTAGCGTCAAGCAGTACTTC.

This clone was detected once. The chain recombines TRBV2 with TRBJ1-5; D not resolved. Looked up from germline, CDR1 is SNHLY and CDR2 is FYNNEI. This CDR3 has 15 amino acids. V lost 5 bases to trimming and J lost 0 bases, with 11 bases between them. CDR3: CASSSGSNSNQPQHF. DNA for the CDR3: TGTGCCAGCAGTTCCGGGTCAAATAGCAATCAGCCCCAGCATTTT.

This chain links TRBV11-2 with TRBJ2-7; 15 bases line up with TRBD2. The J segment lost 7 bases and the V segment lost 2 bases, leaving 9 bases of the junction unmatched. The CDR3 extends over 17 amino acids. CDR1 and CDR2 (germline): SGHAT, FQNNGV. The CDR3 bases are TGTGCCAGCAGCTTAAATTCGGGACTAGCGGGAGGTGGAGAGCAGTACTTC. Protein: CASSLNSGLAGGGEQYF.

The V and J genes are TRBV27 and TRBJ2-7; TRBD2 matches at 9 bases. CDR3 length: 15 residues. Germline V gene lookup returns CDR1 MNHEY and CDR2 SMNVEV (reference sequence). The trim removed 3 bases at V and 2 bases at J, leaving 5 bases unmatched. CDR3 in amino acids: CASSFGLAGPYEQYF. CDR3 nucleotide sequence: TGTGCCAGCAGTTTCGGGCTAGCGGGGCCCTACGAGCAGTACTTC.

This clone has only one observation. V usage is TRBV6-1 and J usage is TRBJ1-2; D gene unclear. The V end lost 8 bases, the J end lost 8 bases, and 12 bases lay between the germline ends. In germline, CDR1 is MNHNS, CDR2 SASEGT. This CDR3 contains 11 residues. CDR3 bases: TGTGCCAGCTTTAGTAGAGGGGGCTACACCTTC. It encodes CASFSRGGYTF.